Listed below are T cell receptor beta chains from one sample, sequenced in a study of blood T cells in healthy people across ages. MiXCR was run by TCRdb on the 5' RACE reads, yielding one entry per CDR3 protein. The sample has 500,000 to 650,000 distinct CDR3 sequences; around a quarter are singletons. Separately, the same data were catalogued under a study of T cells of mothers and their children.

Sequencing was done on a sample of blood. The receptor set was obtained from a boy aged 2 to 10 in good health. CDR3s include the opening cysteine and the closing phenylalanine or tryptophan. The D gene is left open where the match is weak. Some rows have no size entry. The others give once, few or many, or a class for an expanded clone.

abundance: few
v_gene: TRBV7-9
j_gene: TRBJ2-1
d_gene: TRBD2
CDR3aa: CASSLNLREYNEQFF
CDR3nt: TGTGCCAGCAGCTTAAATTTGCGGGAGTACAATGAGCAGTTCTTC

abundance: once
v_gene: TRBV2
j_gene: TRBJ2-1
d_gene: .
CDR3aa: CASFPRTGFSGSASNEQFF
CDR3nt: TGTGCCAGCTTCCCAAGGACAGGGTTTAGCGGGAGTGCTTCCAATGAGCAGTTCTTC

abundance: .
v_gene: TRBV6-6
j_gene: TRBJ1-2
d_gene: .
CDR3aa: CASSYATPGSGGYTF
CDR3nt: TGTGCCAGCAGTTACGCCACCCCAGGCAGTGGGGGCTACACCTTC

abundance: .
v_gene: TRBV5-1
j_gene: TRBJ1-2
d_gene: TRBD1
CDR3aa: CASSSGDRRNGYTF
CDR3nt: TGCGCCAGCAGCTCCGGGGACAGACGGAATGGCTACACCTTC

abundance: .
v_gene: TRBV6-1
j_gene: TRBJ2-6
d_gene: .
CDR3aa: CASSGYFDSRANVLTF
CDR3nt: TGTGCCAGCAGTGGGTATTTCGACTCGCGGGCCAACGTCCTGACTTTC

abundance: .
v_gene: TRBV30
j_gene: TRBJ1-4
d_gene: .
CDR3aa: CAWRLNEKLFF
CDR3nt: TGTGCCTGGAGGTTGAATGAAAAACTGTTTTTT

abundance: few
v_gene: TRBV29-1
j_gene: TRBJ2-5
d_gene: .
CDR3aa: CSTLVRGSARETQYF
CDR3nt: TGCAGCACGCTAGTTCGAGGCAGTGCTCGAGAGACCCAGTACTTC

abundance: .
v_gene: TRBV11-2
j_gene: TRBJ2-3
d_gene: .
CDR3aa: CASSLHTAITDTQYF
CDR3nt: TGTGCCAGCAGCTTACATACGGCGATCACAGATACGCAGTATTTT

abundance: few
v_gene: TRBV20-1
j_gene: TRBJ2-1
d_gene: TRBD2
CDR3aa: CSARDAGLAGGGSYNEQFF
CDR3nt: TGCAGTGCTCGGGATGCGGGACTAGCGGGAGGAGGTTCCTACAATGAGCAGTTCTTC

abundance: .
v_gene: TRBV7-2
j_gene: TRBJ2-3
d_gene: .
CDR3aa: CASSSSGGGVDTQYF
CDR3nt: TGTGCCAGCAGCTCAAGTGGCGGGGGCGTGGATACGCAGTATTTT

abundance: .
v_gene: TRBV12-5
j_gene: TRBJ2-1
d_gene: .
CDR3aa: CASAPWDLYNEQFF
CDR3nt: TGTGCTAGTGCCCCTTGGGACCTTTACAATGAGCAGTTCTTC

abundance: many
v_gene: TRBV30
j_gene: TRBJ2-7
d_gene: TRBD1
CDR3aa: CAWSLGTGIDEQYF
CDR3nt: TGTGCCTGGAGCTTAGGGACAGGTATTGACGAGCAGTACTTC

abundance: few
v_gene: TRBV6-4
j_gene: TRBJ1-5
d_gene: .
CDR3aa: CASSEGEQPQHF
CDR3nt: TGTGCCAGCAGTGAGGGGGAACAGCCCCAGCATTTT

abundance: .
v_gene: TRBV24-1
j_gene: TRBJ2-7
d_gene: TRBD1
CDR3aa: CATSQGPGQGNDEQYF
CDR3nt: TGTGCCACCAGCCAAGGGCCGGGACAGGGTAACGACGAGCAGTACTTC

abundance: few
v_gene: TRBV5-1
j_gene: TRBJ1-6
d_gene: TRBD1
CDR3aa: CASSYQPTGGHSPLHF
CDR3nt: TGCGCCAGCAGCTACCAACCGACAGGGGGGCATTCACCCCTCCACTTT

abundance: few
v_gene: TRBV5-1
j_gene: TRBJ2-2
d_gene: TRBD1
CDR3aa: CASSLSGTGGTGELFF
CDR3nt: TGCGCCAGCAGCTTATCCGGGACAGGGGGCACCGGGGAGCTGTTTTTT

abundance: .
v_gene: TRBV30
j_gene: TRBJ2-1
d_gene: .
CDR3aa: CAWRDEQFF
CDR3nt: TGTGCCTGGCGGGATGAGCAGTTCTTC

abundance: few
v_gene: TRBV12-3/TRBV12-4
j_gene: TRBJ2-5
d_gene: .
CDR3aa: CASSFRSSSGETQYF
CDR3nt: TGTGCCAGCAGTTTTCGGTCTAGCTCGGGGGAGACCCAGTACTTC

abundance: .
v_gene: TRBV4-1
j_gene: TRBJ2-5
d_gene: .
CDR3aa: CASSPSSGGVRETQYF
CDR3nt: TGCGCCAGCAGCCCCTCCTCCGGAGGGGTGAGGGAGACCCAGTACTTC

abundance: .
v_gene: TRBV15
j_gene: TRBJ1-5
d_gene: .
CDR3aa: CATSSLAYSNQPQHF
CDR3nt: TGTGCCACCAGCAGTCTTGCGTATAGCAATCAGCCCCAGCATTTT

abundance: .
v_gene: TRBV27
j_gene: TRBJ1-4
d_gene: .
CDR3aa: CASSLGGTPEKLFF
CDR3nt: TGTGCCAGCAGTTTAGGAGGGACCCCAGAAAAACTGTTTTTT

abundance: few
v_gene: TRBV6-4
j_gene: TRBJ2-4
d_gene: .
CDR3aa: CASSDPRAKNIQYF
CDR3nt: TGTGCCAGCAGTGATCCCAGGGCCAAAAACATTCAGTACTTC

abundance: many
v_gene: TRBV5-1
j_gene: TRBJ1-4
d_gene: .
CDR3aa: CASRQDSHNEKLFF
CDR3nt: TGCGCCAGCAGACAAGACAGTCATAATGAAAAACTGTTTTTT

abundance: .
v_gene: TRBV18
j_gene: TRBJ1-1
d_gene: .
CDR3aa: CASGGLRANTEAFF
CDR3nt: TGTGCCAGCGGCGGCCTCAGAGCGAACACTGAAGCTTTCTTT

abundance: .
v_gene: TRBV4-2
j_gene: TRBJ2-3
d_gene: TRBD2
CDR3aa: CASSRKGTSGVTDTQYF
CDR3nt: TGTGCCAGCAGCCGTAAAGGGACTAGCGGGGTAACAGATACGCAGTATTTT

abundance: .
v_gene: TRBV25-1
j_gene: TRBJ1-1
d_gene: .
CDR3aa: CASSNVDRTEAFF
CDR3nt: TGTGCCAGCAGTAACGTCGACAGGACTGAAGCTTTCTTT

abundance: few
v_gene: TRBV4-3
j_gene: TRBJ2-7
d_gene: TRBD1
CDR3aa: CASSQETGWITYEQYF
CDR3nt: TGCGCCAGCAGCCAAGAGACAGGGTGGATTACCTACGAGCAGTACTTC

abundance: few
v_gene: TRBV10-3
j_gene: TRBJ2-3
d_gene: .
CDR3aa: CAISASTDTQYF
CDR3nt: TGTGCCATCAGTGCCTCCACAGATACGCAGTATTTT

abundance: .
v_gene: TRBV5-1
j_gene: TRBJ2-5
d_gene: TRBD1
CDR3aa: CASSGQGPEIEQYF
CDR3nt: TGCGCCAGCTCGGGACAGGGGCCAGAAATAGAGCAGTACTTC

abundance: .
v_gene: TRBV6-1
j_gene: TRBJ1-4
d_gene: .
CDR3aa: CASKDVGTAYPTNEKLFF
CDR3nt: TGTGCCAGCAAGGATGTAGGGACCGCTTATCCAACTAATGAAAAACTGTTTTTT

abundance: .
v_gene: TRBV7-2
j_gene: TRBJ2-2
d_gene: .
CDR3aa: CASRSTNTGELFF
CDR3nt: TGTGCCAGCCGGTCCACGAACACCGGGGAGCTGTTTTTT

abundance: .
v_gene: TRBV5-1
j_gene: TRBJ2-5
d_gene: TRBD1
CDR3aa: CASSSGTGRETQYF
CDR3nt: TGCGCCAGCAGTTCTGGGACAGGTCGAGAGACCCAGTACTTC